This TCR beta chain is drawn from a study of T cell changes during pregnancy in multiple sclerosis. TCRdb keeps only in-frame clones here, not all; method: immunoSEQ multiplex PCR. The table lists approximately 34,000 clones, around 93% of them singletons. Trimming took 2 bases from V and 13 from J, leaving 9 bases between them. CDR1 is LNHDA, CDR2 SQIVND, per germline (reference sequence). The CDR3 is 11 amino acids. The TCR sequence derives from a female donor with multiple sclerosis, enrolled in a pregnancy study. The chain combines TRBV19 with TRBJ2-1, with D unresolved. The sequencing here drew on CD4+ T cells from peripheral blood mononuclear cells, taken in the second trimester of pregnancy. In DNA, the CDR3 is TGTGCCAGTAGTATATCACAGACACAGTTCTTC. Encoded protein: CASSISQTQFF.